This entry lists 22 T cell receptor beta chains sequenced from one sample in a study of CD8+CD57+ T cells in acquired aplastic anemia. An expansion of CD8+CD57+ cells by flow cytometry had been shown in patients chosen for sequencing. Genomic DNA constituted the template upon which TCR beta VDJ and CDR3 profiling was performed. Using its own MiXCR run on the reads, TCRdb lists one record per CDR3 protein. The sample gives a few hundred thousand distinct CDR3 sequences, roughly 45% of which show up once; 20% is in the top ten. Sequenced material: sorted CD4+, CD8+, or CD8+CD57+ T cells (not recorded which) from PBMCs. The receptors here all came from a human donor with aplastic anemia.

The J gene is TRBJ1-5, the V gene TRBV3-1; 8 bases line up with TRBD1. Germline CDR1 is LGHDT and CDR2 is YNNKEL (reference sequence). Losses at the gene ends were 1 base for V and 6 bases for J; bases not matched to a gene: 5. The CDR3 has 15 amino acids. CDR3 bases: TGTGCCAGCAGCCAAGGGACAGGGCGGTTTCAGCCCCAGCATTTT. This gives the protein CASSQGTGRFQPQHF.

The chain links TRBV18 to TRBJ2-3, with a possible D match to TRBD2 (7 bases). This CDR3 region has 17 residues. Trimming took 1 base from V and 4 from J, leaving 18 bases between them. From germline, CDR1 is KGHSH and CDR2 LQKENI. The DNA for the CDR3 is TGTGCCAGCTCACCACGAGGAGCCGCCGGGGGGCCAGATACGCAGTATTTT. The encoded protein is CASSPRGAAGGPDTQYF.

Comments on this clonotype: This clone may be a read error of a much larger clone one base away. It is likely a read error, because the conserved phenylalanine at the end of the CDR3 is missing. This sequence joins TRBV5-1 and TRBJ2-6; D not certain. This CDR3 comprises 15 residues. The V gene lost 4 bases and the J gene lost 0 bases, with 8 bases spanning the gap. Germline V gene sequence: CDR1 SGHRS, CDR2 YFSETQ. CDR3 nucleotides: TGCGCCAGCAGCCCTGACATCTCTGGGGCCAACGTCCTGACTTCC. It encodes CASSPDISGANVLTS.

This clonotype was recorded many times. V gene TRBV19 combines with J gene TRBJ1-4, with D unclear. Germline-derived CDR1 and CDR2 are LNHDA and SQIVND (reference sequence). The CDR3 totals 14 residues. Trimming pared 3 bases from V and 7 bases from J, leaving 12 bases between. CDR3 loop: CASSIKGSGEKLFF. The CDR3 DNA is TGTGCCAGTAGTATTAAAGGGTCTGGTGAAAAACTGTTTTTT.

This chain links TRBV10-3 with TRBJ2-3; 12 positions match TRBD2. Germline values: CDR1 ENHRY, CDR2 SYGVKD. The V gene end was trimmed by 6 bases and the J gene end by 1 base; junction bases not matched to a gene: 5. This CDR3 is built from 16 residues. For the CDR3, the DNA is TGTGCCATCAGCATCAGGACTAGCGGGGGCACAGATACGCAGTATTTT. Amino acid sequence: CAISIRTSGGTDTQYF.

This sequence joins TRBV20-1 and TRBJ2-7, with TRBD2 matching over 15 bases. Germline V gene data show CDR1 as DFQATT and CDR2 as SNEGSKA (reference sequence). This CDR3 contains 17 residues. The junction had 5 bases not matched to a gene; V was cut back by 2 bases and J by 0 bases. The CDR3 region has the DNA TGCAGTGCTAGAACAGGACTAGCGGGGGGGGGCTCCTACGAGCAGTACTTC. It specifies CSARTGLAGGGSYEQYF.

V is TRBV5-1 and J is TRBJ2-7; 7 bases are a match to TRBD2. The trim removed 4 bases at V and 2 bases at J, leaving 3 bases unmatched. The CDR3 sequence is 13 residues long. Germline V gene lookup returns CDR1 SGHRS and CDR2 YFSETQ. The CDR3 here is CASSQAGTYEQYF. The CDR3 DNA reads TGCGCCAGCAGCCAAGCGGGGACCTACGAGCAGTACTTC.

This clonotype was detected a few times. The V call is TRBV28, the J call TRBJ1-4; 8 nucleotides agree with TRBD1. Trimming at V came to 8 bases and at J to 8 bases, leaving 10 bases not matched to a gene. Germline CDR1 is MDHEN and CDR2 is SYDVKM. The CDR3 is made up of 14 amino acids. The CDR3 spells CASGQGAVGEKLFF. The CDR3 bases are TGTGCCAGCGGGCAGGGGGCAGTTGGAGAAAAACTGTTTTTT.

This clonotype was recorded at least ten times. The V call is TRBV6-1, the J call TRBJ2-1; TRBD1 matches at 9 bases. CDR3 length: 16 amino acids. In germline, CDR1 is MNHNS, CDR2 SASEGT. Losses at the gene ends were 4 bases for V and 2 bases for J; bases not matched to a gene: 6. The CDR3 nucleotides read TGTGCCAGCAGTGTAGCCGGGACAGGGACCTACAATGAGCAGTTCTTC. It encodes CASSVAGTGTYNEQFF.

The rearrangement joins TRBV7-7 to TRBJ2-1; D not resolved. Germline CDR1 is SSHAT and CDR2 is FNYEAQ (reference sequence). This CDR3 spans 14 amino acids. V was pared by 3 bases and J by 2 bases, with 8 bases between. Here the CDR3 DNA reads TGTGCCAGCAGCTTCGGACCGGCCTACAATGAGCAGTTCTTC. The encoded protein is CASSFGPAYNEQFF.

The genes are TRBV29-1 and TRBJ2-7; TRBD1 matches 7 bases. The V and J ends lost 6 bases and 4 bases, in that order; junction bases with no gene match: 6. The germline V gene encodes CDR1 SQVTM and CDR2 ANQGSEA. The CDR3 runs to 12 residues. CDR3 nucleotides: TGCAGCGTCGGACAGGATTATTACGAGCAGTACTTC. Translation: CSVGQDYYEQYF.

A single count supports this clonotype. The rearrangement joins TRBV20-1 to TRBJ1-4; 10 nucleotides match TRBD1. CDR1 is DFQATT and CDR2 is SNEGSKA in the germline V gene (reference sequence). This CDR3 is 15 amino acids long. V was pared by 0 bases and J by 5 bases, with 3 bases of the junction left unmatched. CDR3 DNA: TGCAGTGCTAGAGAAGGGACAGGGGACAATGAAAAACTGTTTTTT. This gives the protein CSAREGTGDNEKLFF.

The chain has TRBV7-2 and TRBJ1-2; D gene ambiguous. In germline, CDR1 is SGHTA, CDR2 FQGNSA. V was clipped by 2 bases and J by 8 bases, with 9 bases between them. The CDR3 has 12 residues. CDR3 loop: CASSLPGRGYTF. Written as DNA, the CDR3 is TGTGCCAGCAGCTTACCGGGTCGAGGCTACACCTTC.

This clonotype was counted between two and nine times. The chain combines TRBV4-1 with TRBJ2-1; D may be TRBD2 (7 bases). The CDR3 is 15 amino acids. V was cut by 0 bases and J by 7 bases, with 13 bases left in between. From germline, CDR1 is MGHRA and CDR2 YSYEKL. The CDR3 DNA sequence: TGCGCCAGCAGCCAAGAGGGGGGGGCCTGGAATGAGCAGTTCTTC. Translating gives CASSQEGGAWNEQFF.

This clonotype was detected ten times or more. The chain carries TRBV5-6 and TRBJ2-7; D gene uncertain. V lost 3 bases and J lost 1, with 11 bases in between. Germline V lookup: CDR1 SGHDT, CDR2 YYEEEE. This CDR3 is built from 14 residues. CDR3 amino acids: CASSSPSVSYEQYF. The CDR3 region has the DNA TGTGCCAGCAGCTCGCCTAGTGTATCCTACGAGCAGTACTTC.

Ten or more counts support this clonotype. The CDR3 sequence is CASSPGSGGRDNEQFF. As DNA, the CDR3 is TGTGCCAGCAGTCCGGGAAGCGGGGGGCGAGACAATGAGCAGTTCTTC. V and J are TRBV11-3 and TRBJ2-1; 9 nucleotides match TRBD2. The CDR3 extends over 16 amino acids. Germline CDR1 reads SGHNT; CDR2 reads YENEEA. V shed 6 bases, J shed 5 bases, and the junction held 11 bases outside the gene matches. The variable domain in full, completed from reference TRBV11-3 and TRBJ2-1, reads EAGVVQSPRYKIIEKKQPVAFWCNPISGHNTLYWYLQNLGQGPELLIRYENEEAVDDSQLPKDRFSAERLKGVDSTLKIQPAELGDSAVYLCASSPGSGGRDNEQFFGPGTRLTVL.

This chain links TRBV10-1 with TRBJ2-7; perhaps TRBD1 as D (6 bases). This CDR3 is built from 14 residues. Deletions cut 4 bases from V and 6 bases from J, with 16 bases between. Germline values: CDR1 WNHNN, CDR2 SYGVQD (reference sequence). The chain's CDR3 is CASSAGQRAGEQYF. DNA for the CDR3: TGCGCCAGCAGTGCGGGACAAAGGGCCGGCGAGCAGTACTTC.

The rearrangement uses TRBV5-1 and TRBJ2-1, with D possibly being TRBD1 or TRBD2 (6 bases each). The CDR3 length is 14 residues. V was clipped by 5 bases and J by 5 bases, with 14 bases between them. CDR1 SGHRS and CDR2 YFSETQ come from the germline V gene. This CDR3 reads CASSTWGANNEQFF. CDR3 DNA: TGCGCCAGCAGTACGTGGGGGGCAAACAATGAGCAGTTCTTC. The complete variable domain, with remaining parts taken from reference TRBV5-1 and TRBJ2-1, reads KAGVTQTPRYLIKTRGQQVTLSCSPISGHRSVSWYQQTPGQGLQFLFEYFSETQRNKGNFPGRFSGRQFSNSRSEMNVSTLELGDSALYLCASSTWGANNEQFFGPGTRLTVL.

Concerning this clonotype: A read error is likely, as this CDR3 ends without the conserved phenylalanine or tryptophan. The limits of the CDR3 on the DNA are not certain, so only TCRdb's listed CDR3 is given. This chain joins TRBV7-9 and TRBJ2-1. Counting both end residues, the CDR3 totals 9 amino acids. CDR1 and CDR2 from the germline V gene are SEHNR and FQNEAQ (reference sequence). This CDR3 is CASSLAVLL.

This clonotype was seen only once. The rearrangement uses TRBV20-1 and TRBJ2-2, with 9 bases fitting TRBD2. CDR1 is DFQATT, CDR2 SNEGSKA, per germline (reference sequence). The CDR3 totals 15 residues. V lost 6 bases, J lost 6 bases, and 11 bases stayed unmatched. CDR3 in DNA: TGCAGTGCCGGCGGGGGGGCAATGAAGGCCGGGGAGCTGTTTTTT. Translating gives CSAGGGAMKAGELFF.

The chain uses TRBV7-8 and TRBJ2-7, with TRBD1 matching 9 bases. The V gene's germline CDR1 is SGHVS and CDR2 FQNEAQ. With 3 bases clipped from V and 5 bases from J, the junction kept 5 bases outside the gene matches. This CDR3 contains 14 residues. CDR3 sequence reads: CASSFGTGIDEQYF. Written as DNA, the CDR3 is TGTGCCAGCAGCTTTGGGACAGGGATCGACGAGCAGTACTTC.

CDR3 residues: CASSPLTPRDRALNTEAFF. The CDR3, as DNA: TGTGCCAGCAGTCCACTAACCCCTAGGGACAGGGCTTTGAACACTGAAGCTTTCTTT. The chain uses TRBV7-9 and TRBJ1-1; 9 bases line up with TRBD1. V lost 6 bases to trimming and J lost 0 bases; unmatched junction nucleotides: 17. The CDR3 is 19 amino acids. Germline CDR1 is SEHNR and CDR2 is FQNEAQ (reference sequence).